This TCR beta chain stems from a study of T cells expressing NK-cell markers. TCRdb reprocessed the 5' RACE reads, keeping one entry per CDR3 protein, no DNA. Here the sample table reports some 110,000 distinct CDR3 sequences. Looked up from germline, CDR1 is SGDLS and CDR2 is YYNGEE. CDR3 length: 13 amino acids. The chain employs TRBV9 and TRBJ2-7; there is no DNA to check the TCRdb D call of TRBD1. The origin of this receptor is a woman between 18 and 70 years old in good health. The sequencing sample was made of blood T cells: a sorted CD56 or NKG2C T cell subset, CD4+ or CD8+ T cells, or bulk PBMC T cells (not recorded which). The CDR3 spells CASSAGTYNEQYF.